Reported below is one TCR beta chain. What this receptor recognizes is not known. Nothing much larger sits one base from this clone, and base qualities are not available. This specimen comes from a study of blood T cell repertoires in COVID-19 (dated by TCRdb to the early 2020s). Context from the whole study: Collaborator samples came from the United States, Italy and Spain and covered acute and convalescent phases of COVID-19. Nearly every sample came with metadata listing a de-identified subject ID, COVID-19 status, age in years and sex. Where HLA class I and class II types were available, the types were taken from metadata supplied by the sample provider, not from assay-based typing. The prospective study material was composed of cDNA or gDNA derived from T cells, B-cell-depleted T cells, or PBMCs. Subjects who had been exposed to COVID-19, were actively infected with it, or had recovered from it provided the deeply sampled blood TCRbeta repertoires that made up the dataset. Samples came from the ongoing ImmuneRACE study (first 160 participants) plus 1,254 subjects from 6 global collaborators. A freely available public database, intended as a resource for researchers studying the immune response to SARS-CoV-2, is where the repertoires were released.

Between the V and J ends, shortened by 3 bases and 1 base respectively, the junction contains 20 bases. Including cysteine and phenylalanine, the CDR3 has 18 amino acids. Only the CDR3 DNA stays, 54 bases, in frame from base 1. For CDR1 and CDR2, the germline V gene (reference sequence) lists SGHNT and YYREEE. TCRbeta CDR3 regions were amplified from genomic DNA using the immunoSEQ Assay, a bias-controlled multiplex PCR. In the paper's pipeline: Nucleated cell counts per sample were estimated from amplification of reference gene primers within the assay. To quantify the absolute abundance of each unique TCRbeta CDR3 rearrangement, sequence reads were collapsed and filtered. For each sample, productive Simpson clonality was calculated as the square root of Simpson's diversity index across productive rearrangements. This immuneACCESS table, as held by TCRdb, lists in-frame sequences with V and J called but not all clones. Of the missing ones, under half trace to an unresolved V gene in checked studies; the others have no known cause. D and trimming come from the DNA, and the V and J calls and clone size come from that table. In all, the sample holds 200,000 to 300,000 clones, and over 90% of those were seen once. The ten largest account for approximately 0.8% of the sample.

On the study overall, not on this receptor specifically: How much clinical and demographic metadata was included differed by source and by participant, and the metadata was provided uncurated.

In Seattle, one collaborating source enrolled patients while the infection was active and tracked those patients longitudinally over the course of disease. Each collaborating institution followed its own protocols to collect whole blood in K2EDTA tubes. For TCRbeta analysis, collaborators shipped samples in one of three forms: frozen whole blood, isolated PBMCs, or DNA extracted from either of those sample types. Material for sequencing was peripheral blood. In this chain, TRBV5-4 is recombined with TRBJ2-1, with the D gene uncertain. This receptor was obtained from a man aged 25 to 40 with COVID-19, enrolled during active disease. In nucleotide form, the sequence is TGTGCCAGCAGCTCCGCCCCATACACGCAGGTTTCCTACAATGAGCAGTTCTTC. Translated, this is CASSSAPYTQVSYNEQFF. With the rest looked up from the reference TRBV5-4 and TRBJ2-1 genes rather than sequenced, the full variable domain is ETGVTQSPTHLIKTRGQQVTLRCSSQSGHNTVSWYQQALGQGPQFIFQYYREEENGRGNFPPRFSGLQFPNYSSELNVNALELDDSALYLCASSSAPYTQVSYNEQFFGPGTRLTVL.